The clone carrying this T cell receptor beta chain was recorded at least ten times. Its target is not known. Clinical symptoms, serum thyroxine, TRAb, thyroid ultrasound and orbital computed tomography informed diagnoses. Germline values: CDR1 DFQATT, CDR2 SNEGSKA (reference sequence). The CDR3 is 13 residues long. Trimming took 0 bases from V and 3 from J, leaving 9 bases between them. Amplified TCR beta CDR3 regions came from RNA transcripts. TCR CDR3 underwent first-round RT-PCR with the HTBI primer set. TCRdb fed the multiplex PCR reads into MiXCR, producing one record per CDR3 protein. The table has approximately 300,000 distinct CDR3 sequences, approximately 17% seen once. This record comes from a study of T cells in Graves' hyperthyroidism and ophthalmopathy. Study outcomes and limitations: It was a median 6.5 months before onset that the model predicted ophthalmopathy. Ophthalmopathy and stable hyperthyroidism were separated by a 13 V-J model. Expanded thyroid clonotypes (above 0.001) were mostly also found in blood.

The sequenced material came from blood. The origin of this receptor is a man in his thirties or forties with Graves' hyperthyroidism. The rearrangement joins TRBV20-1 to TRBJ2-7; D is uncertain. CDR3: CSARDPDVYEQYF. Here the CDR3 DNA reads TGCAGTGCTAGAGATCCGGACGTCTACGAGCAGTACTTC.